These 3 T cell receptor beta chains originate from one sample sequenced in a study of T cell responses to AZD1222 COVID-19 vaccine. The protocol was immunoSEQ multiplex PCR, while the TCRdb copy is restricted to in-frame clones and leaves out a portion. Of about 120,000 clones in the sample, 89% were seen once. This material consisted of peripheral blood, taken on day 0 of AZD1222 vaccination. Receptor source: an adult in good health.

In this sample, this clone turned up once. The chain has TRBV5-1 and TRBJ2-5; D might be TRBD2 (6 bases). Germline CDR1 and CDR2: SGHRS and YFSETQ. The CDR3 is 16 residues long. V was trimmed by 4 bases and J by 4 bases, leaving 20 bases between them. DNA for the CDR3: TGCGCCAGCAGCGAAATCGTCTCAACCGGGGGAGAGACCCAGTACTTC. It yields the protein CASSEIVSTGGETQYF.

V gene TRBV7-8 combines with J gene TRBJ2-7; 10 nucleotides line up with TRBD1. CDR1 is SGHVS and CDR2 is FQNEAQ in the germline V gene. J lost 12 bases, V lost 6 bases, and 11 bases had no gene match. This CDR3 has 13 amino acids. CDR3 sequence (DNA): TGTGCCAGCAGTACCCAGCAGGGGACAGGGGTGTACTTC. Translating it yields CASSTQQGTGVYF.

The V and J genes are TRBV7-9 and TRBJ2-1; D is possibly TRBD1 (5 bases). V was pared by 3 bases and J by 3 bases, with 9 bases between. The CDR3 is 14 amino acids. CDR1 and CDR2 (germline): SEHNR, FQNEAQ (reference sequence). CDR3 sequence: CASSLGLDYNEQFF. DNA of the CDR3: TGTGCCAGCAGCTTGGGGCTAGACTACAATGAGCAGTTCTTC. The entire variable domain, with the rest obtained from reference TRBV7-9 and TRBJ2-1, is as follows: DTGVSQNPRHKITKRGQNVTFRCDPISEHNRLYWYRQTLGQGPEFLTYFQNEAQLEKSRLLSDRFSAERPKGSFSTLEIQRTEQGDSAMYLCASSLGLDYNEQFFGPGTRLTVL.